This TCR beta chain was sequenced for a study of blood T cells in healthy people across ages. This CDR3 has 14 residues. The germline gives CDR1 SGHKS, CDR2 YYEKEE (reference sequence). The ends lost 3 bases at V and 5 bases at J; junction bases unmatched: 4. With a J-beta primer mix and a sample-barcoded 5' primer, a second PCR ran about 7 to 12 cycles. A 12-random-nucleotide template-switch adaptor tagged each cDNA molecule. MiXCR, applied by TCRdb to the 5' RACE reads, yields one record per CDR3 protein. The table lists some 320,000 distinct CDR3 sequences, roughly 27% of them singletons. At least ten counts were recorded for this clonotype.

The sequence derives from a woman aged 70-85 years in good health. The sequenced material came from blood. This rearrangement joins TRBV5-5 to TRBJ2-7, with 11 bases matching TRBD1. The CDR3 loop reads CASSSGQGADEQYF. CDR3 DNA sequence: TGTGCCAGCAGCTCCGGACAGGGGGCGGACGAGCAGTACTTC.